This TCR beta chain was documented in a study of blood T cells in healthy people across ages. It was with a sample-barcoded 5' primer and a J-beta primer mix that a second PCR of about 7 to 12 cycles was run. TCRdb re-called the 5' RACE reads through MiXCR, storing one row per CDR3 protein. This table has about 760,000 distinct CDR3 sequences, just over 55% appearing once. Trimming left V 1 base short and J 8 bases short, with 12 bases between. CDR3 length: 14 residues. CDR1 and CDR2 (germline): SGHTA, FQGNSA. The TCR sequence derives from a man in his forties in good health. The specimen was blood. The chain is built from TRBV7-2 and TRBJ2-1; D ambiguous. The CDR3 region is CASSLVVGLDEQFF. The CDR3 DNA is TGTGCCAGCAGCTTAGTGGTAGGTTTGGATGAGCAGTTCTTC.